This TCR beta chain was sequenced during a study of blood T cell repertoires in COVID-19. Study details: The United States, Italy and Spain provided the acute and convalescent COVID-19 samples. PBMCs, B-cell-depleted T cells, or T cells provided the cDNA or gDNA that made up the material.

Trimming at V came to 5 bases and at J to 5 bases, leaving 13 bases not matched to a gene. The CDR3 loop spans 16 amino acids. Germline CDR1 MDHEN, CDR2 SYDVKM. In the original processing: Researchers report that nucleated cell counts were estimated from reference gene primer amplification. Assay: immunoSEQ multiplex PCR; the TCRdb copy retains only in-frame clones and omits some. The D gene and trimming were derived from the DNA, and the V and J assignments and clone size from that table. The sample consists of hundreds of thousands of clones, 75% to 85% of them appearing once. The TCR was taken from a man aged 50 to 59 with active or convalescent COVID-19. This rearrangement joins TRBV28 to TRBJ1-1, with 8 positions matching TRBD1. Sequenced material: peripheral blood. The CDR3: CASSTSSDRGRTEAFF. CDR3 bases: TGTGCCAGCAGTACCTCTTCAGACAGGGGAAGGACTGAAGCTTTCTTT.